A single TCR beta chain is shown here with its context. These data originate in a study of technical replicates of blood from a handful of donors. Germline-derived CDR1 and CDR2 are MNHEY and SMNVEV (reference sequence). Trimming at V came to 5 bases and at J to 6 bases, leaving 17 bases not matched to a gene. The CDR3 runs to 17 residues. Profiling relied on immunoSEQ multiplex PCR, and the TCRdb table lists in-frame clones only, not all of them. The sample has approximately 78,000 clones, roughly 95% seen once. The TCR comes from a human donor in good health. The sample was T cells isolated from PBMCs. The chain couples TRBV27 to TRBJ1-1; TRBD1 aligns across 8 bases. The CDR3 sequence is CASSPQGDQQNYAEAFF. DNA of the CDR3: TGTGCCAGCAGTCCACAGGGGGATCAACAAAATTACGCTGAAGCTTTCTTT.